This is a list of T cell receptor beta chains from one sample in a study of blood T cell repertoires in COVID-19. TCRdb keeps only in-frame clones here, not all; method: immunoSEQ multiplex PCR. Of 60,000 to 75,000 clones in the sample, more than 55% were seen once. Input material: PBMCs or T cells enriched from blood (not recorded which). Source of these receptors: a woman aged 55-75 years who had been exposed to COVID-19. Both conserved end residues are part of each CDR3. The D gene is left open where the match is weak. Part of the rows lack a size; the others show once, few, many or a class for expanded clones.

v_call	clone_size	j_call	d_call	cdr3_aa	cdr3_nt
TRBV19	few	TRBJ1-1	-	CASRSSGEAFF	TGTGCCAGTAGATCATCAGGTGAAGCTTTCTTT
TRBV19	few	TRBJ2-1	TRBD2	CASSILAGGDNEQFF	TGTGCCAGTAGTATCCTAGCGGGGGGGGACAATGAGCAGTTCTTC
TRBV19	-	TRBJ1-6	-	CASSPQGLTNSPLHF	TGTGCCAGTAGTCCTCAGGGACTGACGAATTCACCCCTCCACTTT
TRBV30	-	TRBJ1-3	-	CAWSSPRDTGNTIYF	TGTGCCTGGAGTAGTCCGAGAGATACTGGAAACACCATATATTTT
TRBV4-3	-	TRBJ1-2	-	CASSPLIDGGTYGYTF	TGCGCCAGCAGCCCCCTGATTGACGGGGGAACCTATGGCTACACCTTC
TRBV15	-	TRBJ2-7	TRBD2	CATSRAGGSSYEQYF	TGTGCCACCAGCAGAGCGGGAGGTAGCTCCTACGAGCAGTACTTC
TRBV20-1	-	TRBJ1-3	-	CSASPQGGVGNTIYF	TGCAGTGCTAGTCCCCAGGGAGGCGTTGGAAACACCATATATTTT
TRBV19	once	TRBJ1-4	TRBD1	CASSISSGPPNRGRDEKLFF	TGTGCCAGTAGTATAAGCAGTGGTCCCCCAAACAGGGGGCGGGATGAAAAACTGTTTTTT
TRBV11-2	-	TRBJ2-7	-	CASSPSQARRSSYEQYF	TGTGCCAGCAGCCCCTCCCAGGCCAGGCGTAGCTCCTACGAGCAGTACTTC
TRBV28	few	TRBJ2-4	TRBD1	CASSSLSLTGGENIQYF	TGTGCCAGCAGTTCCCTTTCCCTTACAGGGGGCGAAAACATTCAGTACTTC
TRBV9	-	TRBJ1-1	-	CASTPTFAPSGREAFF	TGTGCCAGCACCCCTACGTTCGCCCCGTCGGGTCGGGAAGCTTTCTTT
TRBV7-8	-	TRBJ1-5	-	CASSLGRQSNQPQHF	TGTGCCAGCAGCTTAGGGAGGCAGAGCAATCAGCCCCAGCATTTT
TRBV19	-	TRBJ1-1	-	CASSLGQVYEWRTEAFF	TGTGCCAGTAGCTTGGGTCAGGTGTATGAATGGCGCACTGAAGCTTTCTTT
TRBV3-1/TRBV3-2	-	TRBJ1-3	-	CASRGGSFSGNTIYF	TGTGCCAGCCGGGGGGGGAGCTTCTCTGGAAACACCATATATTTT
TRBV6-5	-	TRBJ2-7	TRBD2	CASSYRLAAYEQYF	TGTGCCAGCAGTTACCGACTAGCCGCCTACGAGCAGTACTTC
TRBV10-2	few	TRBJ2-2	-	CASSEVSSGELFF	TGCGCCAGCAGTGAAGTTAGCTCCGGGGAGCTGTTTTTT
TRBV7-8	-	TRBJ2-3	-	CASSPWATDTQYF	TGTGCCAGCAGCCCATGGGCCACAGATACGCAGTATTTT
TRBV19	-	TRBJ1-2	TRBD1	CASGSGQGSGGYTF	TGTGCCAGTGGGTCTGGACAGGGCTCCGGAGGCTACACCTTC
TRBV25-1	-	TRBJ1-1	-	CASSVLLTEAFF	TGTGCCAGCAGCGTTCTTCTCACTGAAGCTTTCTTT
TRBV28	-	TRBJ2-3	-	CASSFRSGTQYF	TGTGCCAGCAGTTTCCGTAGCGGTACGCAGTATTTT
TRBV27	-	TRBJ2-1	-	CASRGSAYNEQFF	TGTGCCAGCAGGGGGAGCGCCTACAATGAGCAGTTCTTC
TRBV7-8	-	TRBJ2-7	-	CASSDQGHSYEQYF	TGTGCCAGCAGCGATCAGGGACATTCCTACGAGCAGTACTTC
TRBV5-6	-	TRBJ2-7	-	CASSTSYPPLSSYEQYF	TGTGCCAGCTCGACAAGTTATCCTCCTTTAAGCTCCTACGAGCAGTACTTC
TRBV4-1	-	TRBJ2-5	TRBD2	CASSLTLGGETQYF	TGCGCCAGCAGCCTCACGCTCGGGGGGGAGACCCAGTACTTC
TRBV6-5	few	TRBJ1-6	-	CASSQGNSPLHF	TGTGCCAGCAGTCAGGGAAATTCACCCCTCCACTTT
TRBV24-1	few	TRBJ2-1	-	CATGQGTGGLNEQFF	TGTGCCACCGGCCAGGGGACGGGGGGTCTCAATGAGCAGTTCTTC
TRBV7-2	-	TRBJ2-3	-	CASSAGWKAQYF	TGTGCCAGCAGCGCCGGGTGGAAAGCGCAGTATTTT
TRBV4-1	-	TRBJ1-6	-	CASSQDQTGSPLHF	TGCGCCAGCAGCCAAGATCAGACAGGATCACCCCTCCACTTT
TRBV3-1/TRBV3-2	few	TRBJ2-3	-	CASSQGLSTDTQYF	TGTGCCAGCAGCCAAGGTCTAAGCACAGATACGCAGTATTTT
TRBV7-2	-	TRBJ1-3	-	CASSLEEGRSGNTIYF	TGTGCCAGCAGCTTAGAGGAGGGGCGGTCTGGAAACACCATATATTTT
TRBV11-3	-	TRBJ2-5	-	CASSPGPGDQETQYF	TGTGCCAGCAGCCCGGGGCCGGGGGACCAAGAGACCCAGTACTTC
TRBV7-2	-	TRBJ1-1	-	CASSPGGSDTEAFF	TGTGCCAGCAGCCCCGGAGGGAGCGACACTGAAGCTTTCTTT
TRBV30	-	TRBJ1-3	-	CAWSRLGAGNTIYF	TGTGCCTGGAGCCGACTCGGTGCTGGAAACACCATATATTTT
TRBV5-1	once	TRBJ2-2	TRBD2	CASSTGLAGGPSGELFF	TGCGCCAGCAGCACCGGACTAGCGGGGGGGCCTTCCGGGGAGCTGTTTTTT
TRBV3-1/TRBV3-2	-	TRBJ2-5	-	CASSQASGKETQYF	TGTGCCAGCAGCCAAGCATCAGGGAAGGAGACCCAGTACTTC
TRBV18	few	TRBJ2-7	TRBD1	CASSPSGQGSYEQYF	TGTGCCAGCTCACCTTCAGGACAGGGCTCCTACGAGCAGTACTTC
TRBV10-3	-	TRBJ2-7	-	CAISEGAVRTYEQYF	TGTGCCATCAGCGAGGGCGCCGTGAGGACCTACGAGCAGTACTTC
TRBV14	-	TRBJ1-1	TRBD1	CASSQDRRGSTEAFF	TGTGCCAGCAGCCAAGATCGCAGGGGGAGCACTGAAGCTTTCTTT
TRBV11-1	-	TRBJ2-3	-	CASSRDWTDTQYF	TGTGCCAGCAGCAGGGACTGGACAGATACGCAGTATTTT
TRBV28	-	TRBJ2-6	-	CASLPPGANVLTF	TGTGCCTCCCTTCCCCCTGGGGCCAACGTCCTGACTTTC
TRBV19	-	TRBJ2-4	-	CASTPETGIGGKNIQYF	TGTGCCAGTACCCCGGAGACAGGGATTGGGGGGAAAAACATTCAGTACTTC
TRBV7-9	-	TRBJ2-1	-	CASSFSYSPHEQFF	TGTGCCAGCAGCTTTAGTTACTCCCCCCATGAGCAGTTCTTC
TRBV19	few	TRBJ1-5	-	CASRGGQGGNQPQHF	TGTGCCAGTAGGGGCGGCCAGGGAGGTAATCAGCCCCAGCATTTT
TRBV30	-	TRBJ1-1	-	CAWGRGNTEAFF	TGTGCCTGGGGCAGGGGGAACACTGAAGCTTTCTTT
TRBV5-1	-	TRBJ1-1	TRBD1	CASSGDRPEAFF	TGCGCCAGCAGCGGGGACAGGCCTGAAGCTTTCTTT
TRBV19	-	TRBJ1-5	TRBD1	CASSIGQGGNQPQHF	TGTGCCAGTAGTATAGGACAGGGGGGCAATCAGCCCCAGCATTTT